These 8 T cell receptor beta chains originate from one sample sequenced in a study of shared clonotypes between healthy human individuals. The assay was immunoSEQ multiplex PCR, and TCRdb's table has in-frame clones only and misses some. The data show some 2.3 million clones, with roughly 93% seen just once and about 0.39% held by the top ten. The specimen sequenced was naive CD4+ T cells from PBMCs. The subset was: CD45RA+ positively selected. These receptors came from a man aged 18 to 35 in good health. Some clones in this sample may be carry-over from other donors' samples.

The V call is TRBV7-3, the J call TRBJ2-5, with D possibly called TRBD1 or TRBD2 (5 bases each). The CDR3 extends over 15 amino acids. With 5 bases removed from V and 4 bases from J, the gap between germline ends came to 17 bases. Germline V lookup: CDR1 SGHTA, CDR2 FQGTGA. CDR3 sequence (DNA): TGTGCCAGCAGCCCAGGGACCGATAGGAGAGAGACCCAGTACTTC. This codes for CASSPGTDRRETQYF.

V is TRBV7-9 and J is TRBJ2-7, with TRBD2 matching 9 bases. The V gene end was trimmed by 7 bases and the J gene end by 2 bases; junction bases not matched to a gene: 9. The CDR3 is 15 residues long. Germline V gene lookup returns CDR1 SEHNR and CDR2 FQNEAQ (reference sequence). In nucleotides, the CDR3 is TGTGCCAGCATCCCAGGGGCGGGAGGGGCCTACGAGCAGTACTTC. Translating gives CASIPGAGGAYEQYF.

The chain combines TRBV2 with TRBJ2-7, with D possibly matching TRBD1 (6 bases). Deletions cut 3 bases from V and 10 bases from J, with 19 bases between. Germline loops: CDR1 SNHLY, CDR2 FYNNEI. The CDR3 spans 14 residues. CDR3 in amino acids: CASSEASLQGSQYF. In DNA, the CDR3 is TGTGCCAGCAGTGAGGCGAGCTTACAGGGCTCACAGTACTTC.

The chain links TRBV14 to TRBJ2-1; 10 nucleotides match TRBD2. CDR1 is SGHDN and CDR2 is FVKESK in the germline V gene. The CDR3 has 16 amino acids. Trimming at V came to 3 bases and at J to 1 base, leaving 3 bases not matched to a gene. CDR3 DNA sequence: TGTGCCAGCAGCCACCGTAGCGGGAGGTCCTACAATGAGCAGTTCTTC. It specifies CASSHRSGRSYNEQFF.

The chain is built from TRBV28 and TRBJ1-1, with unresolved D. This CDR3 is 15 amino acids long. The V gene's germline CDR1 is MDHEN and CDR2 SYDVKM. V was trimmed by 2 bases and J by 4 bases, leaving 14 bases between them. CDR3 residues: CASSLISGWSTEAFF. The CDR3 nucleotides read TGTGCCAGCAGTTTAATTTCCGGGTGGAGCACTGAAGCTTTCTTT.

The genes are TRBV29-1 and TRBJ2-1, with 7 bases aligning to TRBD2. The V segment lost 5 bases and the J segment 3 bases; nucleotides outside the gene matches: 4. This CDR3 contains 13 residues. Germline V gene data show CDR1 as SQVTM and CDR2 as ANQGSEA. CDR3 coding DNA: TGCAGCGTTCGACTAGCAGACTACAATGAGCAGTTCTTC. Translation gives CSVRLADYNEQFF.

The chain combines TRBV6-6 with TRBJ2-7; 8 bases are a match to TRBD1. Germline CDR1 reads MNHNY; CDR2 reads SVGAGI (reference sequence). This CDR3 contains 15 residues. V was pared by 2 bases and J by 3 bases, with 6 bases of the junction left unmatched. CDR3 loop: CASSYRQTGDYEQYF. The CDR3 coding sequence is TGTGCCAGCAGTTACCGCCAGACAGGGGACTACGAGCAGTACTTC.

The rearrangement joins TRBV2 to TRBJ2-7; TRBD2 aligns across 8 bases. This CDR3 region has 17 residues. Trimming cost V 7 bases and J 0 bases; bases outside gene matches: 14. Germline V gives CDR1 SNHLY, CDR2 FYNNEI. Here the CDR3 DNA reads TGTGCCAGCATGAATCCTGGGGCTAGCGGGTACTCCTACGAGCAGTACTTC. Its protein is CASMNPGASGYSYEQYF.